These T cell receptor beta chains were read from a single sample in a study of post-analysis software for immune sequencing data. TCRdb used MiXCR to reprocess the PCR reads, holding one entry per CDR3 protein. The table lists 820,000 or so distinct CDR3 sequences, approximately 50% of them singletons, with over 4% in the top ten. Input material: blood. These receptors all come from a girl between 5 and 17 years old with multiple sclerosis. The CDR3 runs from the conserved cysteine through the conserved F or W. D genes are given only for firm matches. The size field is filled for only some rows; it gives once, few, many or a size class.

TRBV29-1	.	TRBJ2-7	.	TGCAGCGTCAGCCCGCGACGGTCCTACGAGCAGTACTTC	CSVSPRRSYEQYF
TRBV20-1	.	TRBJ1-1	.	TGCAGTGCTAGAGGGCAGGAGGGGGACACTGAAGCTTTCTTT	CSARGQEGDTEAFF
TRBV24-1	TRBD1	TRBJ2-2	.	TGTGCCACCAGTGACCTCCCAGGGACAGGGGGCACCGGGGAGCTGTTTTTT	CATSDLPGTGGTGELFF
TRBV7-3	.	TRBJ2-1	.	TGTGCCAGCAGCTTACTTTCCGGGACACGCAACTACAATGAGCAGTTCTTC	CASSLLSGTRNYNEQFF
TRBV6-6	TRBD2	TRBJ2-5	few	TGTGCCAGCAGTCCGACGACTAGCGGGGAAGGGGGGGAGCAGTACTTC	CASSPTTSGEGGEQYF
TRBV5-1	TRBD1	TRBJ2-7	.	TGCGCCAGCAGCACTGGCCCCGGGACAGTCTACGAGCAGTACTTC	CASSTGPGTVYEQYF
TRBV6-5	TRBD2	TRBJ2-7	few	TGTGCCAGCAGTTACTCGAAGGCATCCGGGACTAGTCCCCCCGAGCAGTACTTC	CASSYSKASGTSPPEQYF
TRBV9	TRBD1	TRBJ1-3	few	TGTGCCAGCAGCGAGGGGGCCCGGCGGGGGAACACCATATATTTT	CASSEGARRGNTIYF
TRBV6-4	.	TRBJ2-3	many	TGTGCCAGCAGTGAATCTAGCACAGATACGCAGTATTTT	CASSESSTDTQYF
TRBV3-1	TRBD2	TRBJ2-7	.	TGTGCCAGCAGCCACAATATCGGACTAGCGGGAAACGAGCAGTACTTC	CASSHNIGLAGNEQYF
TRBV12-3/TRBV12-4	.	TRBJ2-7	.	TGTGCCAGCAGTCGGGGGGGAGACAGGGGGTACGAGCAGTACTTC	CASSRGGDRGYEQYF
TRBV4-1	.	TRBJ2-3	.	TGCGCCAGCAGCCAAGGTAGGGGGGCGAGCACAGATACGCAGTATTTT	CASSQGRGASTDTQYF
TRBV5-1	TRBD1	TRBJ2-5	.	TGCGCCAGCAGTGAGGGGGCAAAAGAGACCCAGTACTTC	CASSEGAKETQYF
TRBV20-1	TRBD2	TRBJ2-7	.	TGCAGTGCTAGAGATGTCCTAGCGGGAGTCTACGAGCAGTACTTC	CSARDVLAGVYEQYF
TRBV30	TRBD1	TRBJ1-5	.	TGTGCCTGGAGTTTTTCAGGGGGCAGTCAGCCCCAGCATTTT	CAWSFSGGSQPQHF
TRBV4-2	.	TRBJ2-3	few	TGTGCCAGCAGCCAAGATTTGACAGATACGCAGTATTTT	CASSQDLTDTQYF
TRBV20-1	.	TRBJ1-2	few	TGCAGTGCTAGAGATCCCCTTCACTATGGCTACACCTTC	CSARDPLHYGYTF